A selection of T cell receptor beta chains follows, all from one sample in a study of cytomegalovirus exposure and HLA in healthy donors. Method: immunoSEQ multiplex PCR; TCRdb's copy keeps in-frame clones and lacks some. Its clone listing holds approximately 200,000 clones. The specimen was PBMCs. The origin of the receptors is a boy aged 5-17 years in good health and CMV-seronegative. Each CDR3 is given with its conserved first and last residue. Fields, in order: J gene, D gene, V gene, CDR3 DNA, CDR3 protein. D genes are given only for firm matches.

TRBJ2-2	TRBD1	TRBV6-6	TGTGCCAGCAGTTGGACAGGGGCCACCGGGGAGCTGTTTTTT	CASSWTGATGELFF
TRBJ2-7	-	TRBV27	TGTGCCAGCAGTTTATCTCCAGGTCCCTCCTACGAGCAGTACTTC	CASSLSPGPSYEQYF
TRBJ1-5	TRBD1	TRBV19	TGTGCCAGTAGTAGCTTAGACAGGGGTATTGCCAATCAGCCCCAGCATTTT	CASSSLDRGIANQPQHF
TRBJ1-1	TRBD1	TRBV30	TGTGCCTGGAGTCTGAACAGGGGGGGAAGGACTGAAGCTTTCTTT	CAWSLNRGGRTEAFF
TRBJ2-5	TRBD2	TRBV4-1	TGCGCCAGCAGCCAAGCTAGCGGGGGCCCCCAAGAGACCCAGTACTTC	CASSQASGGPQETQYF
TRBJ2-4	-	TRBV7-3	TGTGCCAGCAGGGGCACGGCGGGCAAAAACATTCAGTACTTC	CASRGTAGKNIQYF
TRBJ2-7	-	TRBV2	TGTGCCAGCACTACCGGGACTCTTACCTACGAGCAGTACTTC	CASTTGTLTYEQYF
TRBJ2-2	TRBD2	TRBV6-1	TGTGCCAGCAGTGACAAGATGGGGGGGGGAAGCGGGGAGCTGTTTTTT	CASSDKMGGGSGELFF
TRBJ2-1	-	TRBV6-1	TGTGCCAGCAGTGGGAGGGGGCCGAGCTCCTACAATGAGCAGTTCTTC	CASSGRGPSSYNEQFF
TRBJ2-2	-	TRBV30	TGTGCCTGGAGAACGAGCTCCGGGGAGCTGTTTTTT	CAWRTSSGELFF
TRBJ2-7	TRBD1	TRBV15	TGTGCCACCAGCAAGACCACCCCGGGACAGGGCCCTTTGGAATACTTC	CATSKTTPGQGPLEYF
TRBJ2-5	-	TRBV21-1	TGTGCCAGCAGCAAAGAGGCTAGCGGGAGAACGGGCCCCCCAGAGACCCAGTACTTC	CASSKEASGRTGPPETQYF
TRBJ1-5	-	TRBV7-9	TGTGCCAGCAGCTCACGGGGCAATCAGCCCCAGCATTTT	CASSSRGNQPQHF
TRBJ2-3	-	TRBV5-1	TGCGCCAGCAGTAGGGTTGGGGACTCCACAGATACGCAGTATTTT	CASSRVGDSTDTQYF
TRBJ2-7	TRBD2	TRBV9	TGTGCCAGCAGCGCGGGAGGGGATTCGAGCTCCTACGAGCAGTACTTC	CASSAGGDSSSYEQYF
TRBJ2-6	-	TRBV2	TGTGCCAGCAGTGAACTTTTGGACTGGTCGTCTGGGGCCAACGTCCTGACTTTC	CASSELLDWSSGANVLTF
TRBJ1-5	-	TRBV6-5	TGTGCCAGCAGTTGGTCCGGCAGGGGCCTCAATCAGCCCCAGCATTTT	CASSWSGRGLNQPQHF